The 16 T cell receptor beta chains given below trace back to one sample, sequenced in a study of T cell responses to AZD1222 COVID-19 vaccine. Sequencing used immunoSEQ multiplex PCR; TCRdb keeps in-frame clones, though not all of them. The table lists 150,000 or so clones, roughly nine tenths of them singletons. This specimen consisted of peripheral blood, obtained on day 0 of AZD1222 vaccination. The receptors shown here come from an adult in good health.

The CDR3 region is CASSYSAGRTTEAFF. The DNA for the CDR3 is TGTGCCAGCAGTTACTCGGCAGGGAGGACCACTGAAGCTTTCTTT. The rearrangement links TRBV6-5 to TRBJ1-1, with a weak D call TRBD1 (5 bases). Per germline, CDR1 MNHEY and CDR2 SVGAGI. Trimming removed 0 bases from V and 4 bases from J, with 12 bases in between. The CDR3 consists of 15 residues.

The gene calls are TRBV7-3 and TRBJ1-2; TRBD1 matches at 8 bases. Germline-derived CDR1 and CDR2 are SGHTA and FQGTGA. With V trimmed by 1 base and J by 3 bases, 4 bases remained unmatched. CDR3 length: 15 amino acids. The CDR3 bases are TGTGCCAGCAGCTTAATGGGACAGGATTACTATGGCTACACCTTC. Translating it yields CASSLMGQDYYGYTF.

V usage is TRBV24-1 and J usage is TRBJ2-5; D may be TRBD1 (5 bases). Between the trimmed V and J ends, which lost 0 bases and 5 bases, there was a span of 9 bases. The CDR3 is 14 residues long. Germline V lookup: CDR1 KGHDR, CDR2 SFDVKD. CDR3 region: CATSDLQKGETQYF. CDR3 coding DNA: TGTGCCACCAGTGATTTGCAAAAGGGGGAGACCCAGTACTTC.

The count of this clone is one. The chain carries TRBV5-6 and TRBJ1-1; D call uncertain. The V end lost 0 bases, the J end lost 1 base, and 7 bases lay between the germline ends. CDR1 is SGHDT and CDR2 is YYEEEE in the germline V gene. This CDR3 comprises 14 residues. CDR3 residues: CASSLGPKNTEAFF. For the CDR3, the DNA is TGTGCCAGCAGCTTGGGACCTAAGAACACTGAAGCTTTCTTT.

Written as DNA, the CDR3 is TGTGCCAGCAGCTTACCAGGGATCGTGAACACTGAAGCTTTCTTT. Residues: CASSLPGIVNTEAFF. The gene calls are TRBV13 and TRBJ1-1, with D possibly being TRBD1 (5 bases). Per the germline V gene, CDR1 is PRHDT and CDR2 is FYEKMQ (reference sequence). The V end lost 2 bases, the J end lost 0 bases, and 10 bases lay between the germline ends. This CDR3 has 15 residues.

The chain employs TRBV7-9 and TRBJ1-5; possible D gene TRBD1, 6 bases. This CDR3 is built from 13 residues. The germline gives CDR1 SEHNR, CDR2 FQNEAQ (reference sequence). Trimming stripped 5 bases from V and 7 bases from J, with 12 bases between. This CDR3 is CASSLTGPQPQHF. CDR3 bases: TGTGCCAGCAGCCTCACAGGGCCCCAGCCCCAGCATTTT.

This chain connects TRBV2 to TRBJ1-4; D possibly corresponds to TRBD1 (5 bases). The CDR3 is 17 residues long. Germline assignment: CDR1 SNHLY and CDR2 FYNNEI. Trimming left V 7 bases short and J 3 bases short, with 21 bases between. The CDR3: CASNHGRTTGANEKLFF. Written as DNA, the CDR3 is TGTGCCAGCAACCACGGGAGGACCACGGGGGCTAATGAAAAACTGTTTTTT.

Here the CDR3 DNA reads TGTGCCAGCAGCGTAGGAGCGTTCAGGGGGCCCTACGAGCAGTACTTC. Translating gives CASSVGAFRGPYEQYF. The chain couples TRBV9 to TRBJ2-7, with 8 bases aligning to TRBD1. The germline V gene has CDR1 SGDLS and CDR2 YYNGEE. With V trimmed by 0 bases and J by 2 bases, 7 bases remained unmatched. CDR3 length: 16 residues.

The rearrangement links TRBV19 to TRBJ2-7, with D possibly matching TRBD2 (6 bases). The CDR3 extends over 14 amino acids. V gave up 5 bases and J gave up 3 bases, with 14 bases separating them. CDR1 and CDR2 from the germline V gene are LNHDA and SQIVND (reference sequence). The DNA of the CDR3 is TGTGCCAGTAGTCCCGCCGGGGGACTCTACGAGCAGTACTTC. Amino acids: CASSPAGGLYEQYF.

The rearrangement links TRBV24-1 to TRBJ1-2, with D unresolved. V was pared by 4 bases and J by 4 bases, with 6 bases between. Per the germline V gene, CDR1 is KGHDR and CDR2 is SFDVKD. The CDR3 length is 12 residues. Here the CDR3 reads CATSEKSYGYTF. Written as DNA, the CDR3 is TGTGCCACCAGTGAAAAGAGCTATGGCTACACCTTC.

The J gene is TRBJ2-2, the V gene TRBV27; D is ambiguous. Looked up from germline, CDR1 is MNHEY and CDR2 is SMNVEV (reference sequence). V lost 6 bases, J lost 1 base, and 9 bases lay in between. The CDR3 runs 14 residues. CDR3 nucleotides: TGTGCCAGCAGACTGGCCAGGAACACCGGGGAGCTGTTTTTT. It translates to CASRLARNTGELFF.

CDR3 sequence (DNA): TGTGCCACCAGTGACCCAGGCCGTGGGGAGCAGTACTTC. It is translated as CATSDPGRGEQYF. This chain joins TRBV24-1 and TRBJ2-7; D is undetermined. There are 13 residues in the CDR3. CDR1 and CDR2 (germline): KGHDR, SFDVKD. V gave up 4 bases and J gave up 7 bases, with 13 bases separating them.

The rearrangement uses TRBV27 and TRBJ2-7; no reliable D call. The germline gives CDR1 MNHEY, CDR2 SMNVEV (reference sequence). The CDR3 has 11 amino acids. With 3 bases removed from V and 12 bases from J, the gap between germline ends came to 12 bases. CDR3 nucleotide sequence: TGTGCCAGCAGTTTTCCCCGTATGGGGTACTTC. Its translation is CASSFPRMGYF.

The chain carries TRBV20-1 and TRBJ2-3; no clear D gene. This CDR3 region has 14 residues. CDR1 is DFQATT, CDR2 SNEGSKA, per germline (reference sequence). The V end was cut by 3 bases, the J end by 0 bases, with 10 bases between. The DNA for the CDR3 is TGCAGTGCTAGTCCCCCGAGAAGCACAGATACGCAGTATTTT. Its translation is CSASPPRSTDTQYF.

This clone was counted a single time. The CDR3 reads CATSPGSWASQETQYF. The CDR3, as DNA: TGTGCCACCTCCCCTGGGTCTTGGGCTAGCCAAGAGACCCAGTACTTC. The chain couples TRBV24-1 to TRBJ2-5, with unresolved D. V dropped 9 bases and J dropped 1 base, with 20 bases sitting between them. The CDR3 extends over 16 amino acids. Germline V gives CDR1 KGHDR, CDR2 SFDVKD.

This clone was observed a single time. The V gene is TRBV5-4, the J gene TRBJ2-3; TRBD1 or TRBD2 may be the D gene (5 bases each). Germline V CDR1 and CDR2: SGHNT, YYREEE (reference sequence). The CDR3 is 15 amino acids. V lost 0 bases to trimming and J lost 8 bases, with 16 bases between them. The CDR3 reads CASSLGSVGQGTQYF. DNA of the CDR3: TGTGCCAGCAGCTTGGGTAGCGTGGGGCAGGGTACGCAGTATTTT. Based on the CDR3 plus reference TRBV5-4 and TRBJ2-3, the full variable domain is ETGVTQSPTHLIKTRGQQVTLRCSSQSGHNTVSWYQQALGQGPQFIFQYYREEENGRGNFPPRFSGLQFPNYSSELNVNALELDDSALYLCASSLGSVGQGTQYFGPGTRLTVL.